This TCR beta chain emerged from a study of vaccination effects on CD4 cells after COVID-19. The culture ran for roughly 10 days before CD4+ T cells were isolated. As their vaccination, participants received two doses of either BNT162b2 or mRNA-1273. As to this clone: Its target is unknown.

TCRdb's copy holds only in-frame clones and misses some; the assay was immunoSEQ multiplex PCR. Of about 45,000 clones listed, about three quarters are singletons. Germline CDR1 is MDHEN and CDR2 is SYDVKM. The CDR3 sequence is 15 residues long. V gave up 3 bases and J gave up 3 bases; unmatched junction bases: 2. The gene calls are TRBV28 and TRBJ2-3; 11 bases line up with TRBD2. The source material was CD4+ T cells from PBMCs cultured without peptide, sampled after COVID-19 vaccination. This sequence was found in a human donor who received a COVID-19 vaccine. This chain's CDR3 is CASSFSGRVTDTQYF. CDR3 in DNA: TGTGCCAGCAGTTTTAGCGGGAGGGTTACAGATACGCAGTATTTT.